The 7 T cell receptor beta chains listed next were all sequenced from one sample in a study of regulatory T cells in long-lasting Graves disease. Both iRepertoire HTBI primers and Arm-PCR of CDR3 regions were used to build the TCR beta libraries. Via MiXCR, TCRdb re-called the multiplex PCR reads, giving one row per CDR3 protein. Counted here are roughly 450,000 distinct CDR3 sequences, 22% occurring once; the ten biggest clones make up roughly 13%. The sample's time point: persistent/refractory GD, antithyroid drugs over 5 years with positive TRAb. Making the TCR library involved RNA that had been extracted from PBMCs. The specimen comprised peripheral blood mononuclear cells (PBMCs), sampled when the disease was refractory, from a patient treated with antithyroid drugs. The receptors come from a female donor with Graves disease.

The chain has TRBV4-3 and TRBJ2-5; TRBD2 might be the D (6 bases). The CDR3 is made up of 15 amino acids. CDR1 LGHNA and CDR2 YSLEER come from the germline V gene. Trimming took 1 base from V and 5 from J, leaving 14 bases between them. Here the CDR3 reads CASSQGRDGRETQYF. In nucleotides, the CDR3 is TGCGCCAGCAGCCAAGGGAGGGACGGTAGGGAGACCCAGTACTTC.

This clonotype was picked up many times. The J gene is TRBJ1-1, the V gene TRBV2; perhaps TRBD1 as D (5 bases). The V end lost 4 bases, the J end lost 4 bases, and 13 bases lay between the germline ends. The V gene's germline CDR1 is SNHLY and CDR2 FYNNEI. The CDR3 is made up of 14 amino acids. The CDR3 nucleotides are TGTGCCAGCAGTGGGGTTGGGGGGAGCACTGAAGCTTTCTTT. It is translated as CASSGVGGSTEAFF.

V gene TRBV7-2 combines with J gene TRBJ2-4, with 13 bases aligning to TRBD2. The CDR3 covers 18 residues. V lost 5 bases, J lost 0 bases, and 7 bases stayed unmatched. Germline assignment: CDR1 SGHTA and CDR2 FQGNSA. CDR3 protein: CASSLGLAGILAKNIQYF. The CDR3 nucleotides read TGTGCCAGCAGCCTGGGACTAGCGGGAATCTTAGCCAAAAACATTCAGTACTTC.

DNA for the CDR3: TGTGCCAGCTCAACGGGTTCGGGGCCCCAGCATTTT. Translating it yields CASSTGSGPQHF. The rearrangement links TRBV6-1 to TRBJ1-5; D is uncertain. Trimming left V 8 bases short and J 9 bases short, with 14 bases between. This CDR3 has 12 residues. Germline CDR1 reads MNHNS; CDR2 reads SASEGT.

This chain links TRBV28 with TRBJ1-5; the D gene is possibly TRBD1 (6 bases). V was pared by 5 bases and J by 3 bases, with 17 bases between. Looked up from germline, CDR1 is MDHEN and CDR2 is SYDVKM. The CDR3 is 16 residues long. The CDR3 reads CASSRPGHFNNQPQHF. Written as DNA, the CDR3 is TGTGCCAGCAGTCGTCCGGGACACTTTAACAATCAGCCCCAGCATTTT.

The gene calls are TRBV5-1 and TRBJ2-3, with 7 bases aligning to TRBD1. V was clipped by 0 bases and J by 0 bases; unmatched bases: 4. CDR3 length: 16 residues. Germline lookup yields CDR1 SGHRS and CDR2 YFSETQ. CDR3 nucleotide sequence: TGCGCCAGCAGCTTGGAAGCCAGGGGGAGCACAGATACGCAGTATTTT. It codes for CASSLEARGSTDTQYF.

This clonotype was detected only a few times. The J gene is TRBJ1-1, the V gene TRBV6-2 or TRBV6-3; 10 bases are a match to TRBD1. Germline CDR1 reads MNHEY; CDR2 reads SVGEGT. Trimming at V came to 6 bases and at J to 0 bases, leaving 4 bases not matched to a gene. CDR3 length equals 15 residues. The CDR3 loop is CASRIDRGLNTEAFF. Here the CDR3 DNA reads TGTGCCAGCAGGATCGACAGGGGGCTGAACACTGAAGCTTTCTTT.